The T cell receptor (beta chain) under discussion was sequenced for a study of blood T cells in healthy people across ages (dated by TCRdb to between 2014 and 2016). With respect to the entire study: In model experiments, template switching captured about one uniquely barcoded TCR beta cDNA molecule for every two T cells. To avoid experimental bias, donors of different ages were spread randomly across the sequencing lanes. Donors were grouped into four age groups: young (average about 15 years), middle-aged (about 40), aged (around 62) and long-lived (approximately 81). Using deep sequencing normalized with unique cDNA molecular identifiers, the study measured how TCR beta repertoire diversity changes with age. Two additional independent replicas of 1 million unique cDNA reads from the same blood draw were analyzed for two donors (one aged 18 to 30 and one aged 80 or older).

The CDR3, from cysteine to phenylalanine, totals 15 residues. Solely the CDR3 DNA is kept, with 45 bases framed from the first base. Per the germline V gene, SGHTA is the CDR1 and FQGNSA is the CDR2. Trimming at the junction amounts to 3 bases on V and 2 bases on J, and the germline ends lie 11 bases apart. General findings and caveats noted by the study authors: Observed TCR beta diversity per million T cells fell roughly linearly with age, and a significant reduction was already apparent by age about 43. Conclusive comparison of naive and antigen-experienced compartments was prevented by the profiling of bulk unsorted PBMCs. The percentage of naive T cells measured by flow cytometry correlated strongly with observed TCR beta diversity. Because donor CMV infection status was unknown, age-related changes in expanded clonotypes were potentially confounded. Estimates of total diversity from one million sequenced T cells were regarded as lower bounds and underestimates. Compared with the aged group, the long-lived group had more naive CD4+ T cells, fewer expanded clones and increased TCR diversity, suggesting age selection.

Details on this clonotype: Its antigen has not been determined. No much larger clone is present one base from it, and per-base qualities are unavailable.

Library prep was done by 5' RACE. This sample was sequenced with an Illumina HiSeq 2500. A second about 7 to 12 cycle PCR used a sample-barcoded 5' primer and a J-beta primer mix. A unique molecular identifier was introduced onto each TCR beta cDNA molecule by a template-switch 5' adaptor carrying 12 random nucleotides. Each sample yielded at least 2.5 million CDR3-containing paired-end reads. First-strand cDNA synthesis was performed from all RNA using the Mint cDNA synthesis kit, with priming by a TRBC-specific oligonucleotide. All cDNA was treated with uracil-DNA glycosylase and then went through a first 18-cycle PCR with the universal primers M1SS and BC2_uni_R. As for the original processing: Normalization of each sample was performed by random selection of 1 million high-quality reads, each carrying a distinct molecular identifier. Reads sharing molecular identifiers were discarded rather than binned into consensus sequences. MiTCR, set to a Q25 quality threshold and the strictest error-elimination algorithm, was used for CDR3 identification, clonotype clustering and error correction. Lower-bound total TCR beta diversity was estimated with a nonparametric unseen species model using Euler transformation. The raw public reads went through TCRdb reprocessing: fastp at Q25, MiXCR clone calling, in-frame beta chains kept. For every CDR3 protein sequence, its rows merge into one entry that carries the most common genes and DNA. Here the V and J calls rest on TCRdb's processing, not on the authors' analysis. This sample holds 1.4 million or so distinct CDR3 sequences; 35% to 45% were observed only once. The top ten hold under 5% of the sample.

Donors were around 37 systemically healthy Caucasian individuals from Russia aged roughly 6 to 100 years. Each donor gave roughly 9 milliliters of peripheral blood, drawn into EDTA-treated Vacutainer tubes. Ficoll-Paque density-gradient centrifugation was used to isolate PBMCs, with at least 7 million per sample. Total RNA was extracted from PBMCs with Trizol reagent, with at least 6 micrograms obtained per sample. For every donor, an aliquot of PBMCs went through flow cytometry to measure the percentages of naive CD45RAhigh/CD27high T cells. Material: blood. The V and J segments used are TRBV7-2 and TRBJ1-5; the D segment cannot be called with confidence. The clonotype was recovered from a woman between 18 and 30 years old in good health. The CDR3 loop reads CASSLGYIGNQPQHF. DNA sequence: TGTGCCAGCAGCTTGGGGTACATAGGCAATCAGCCCCAGCATTTT.